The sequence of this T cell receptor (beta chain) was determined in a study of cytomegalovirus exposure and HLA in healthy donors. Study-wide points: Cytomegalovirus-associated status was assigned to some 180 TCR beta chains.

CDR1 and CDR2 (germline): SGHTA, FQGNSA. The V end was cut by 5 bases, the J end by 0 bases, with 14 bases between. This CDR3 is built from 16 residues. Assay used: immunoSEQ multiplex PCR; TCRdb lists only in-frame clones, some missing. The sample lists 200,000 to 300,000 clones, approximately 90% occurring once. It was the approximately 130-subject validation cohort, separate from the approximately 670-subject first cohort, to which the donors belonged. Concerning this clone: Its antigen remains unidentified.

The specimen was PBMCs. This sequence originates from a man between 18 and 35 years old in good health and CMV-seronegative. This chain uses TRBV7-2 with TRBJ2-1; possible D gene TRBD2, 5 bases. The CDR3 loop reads CASSPWWESSYNEQFF. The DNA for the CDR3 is TGTGCCAGCAGCCCGTGGTGGGAGAGCTCCTACAATGAGCAGTTCTTC. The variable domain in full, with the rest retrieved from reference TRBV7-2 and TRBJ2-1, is GAGVSQSPSNKVTEKGKDVELRCDPISGHTALYWYRQSLGQGLEFLIYFQGNSAPDKSGLPSDRFSAERTGGSVSTLTIQRTQQEDSAVYLCASSPWWESSYNEQFFGPGTRLTVL.